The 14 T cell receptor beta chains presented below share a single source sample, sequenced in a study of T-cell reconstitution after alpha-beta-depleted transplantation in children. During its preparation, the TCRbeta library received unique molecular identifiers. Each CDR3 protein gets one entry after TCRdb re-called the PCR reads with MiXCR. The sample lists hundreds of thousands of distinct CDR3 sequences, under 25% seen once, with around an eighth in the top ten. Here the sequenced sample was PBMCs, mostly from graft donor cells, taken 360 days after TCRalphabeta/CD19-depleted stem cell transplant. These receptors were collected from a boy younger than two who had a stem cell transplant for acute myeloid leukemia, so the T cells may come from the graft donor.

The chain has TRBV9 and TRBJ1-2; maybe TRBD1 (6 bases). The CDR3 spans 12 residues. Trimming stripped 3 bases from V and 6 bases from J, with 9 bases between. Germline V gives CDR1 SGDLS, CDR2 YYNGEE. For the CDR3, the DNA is TGTGCCAGCAGCGCCCGACAGGATGGCTACACCTTC. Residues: CASSARQDGYTF.

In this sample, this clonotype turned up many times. The CDR3 coding sequence is TGTGCCAGCTCCCCTCGTAGATTAATGAAGCCCCAGCATTTT. Its translation: CASSPRRLMKPQHF. The chain links TRBV18 to TRBJ1-5; no firm D call. Germline V CDR1 and CDR2: KGHSH, LQKENI. Trimming pared 6 bases from V and 8 bases from J, leaving 17 bases between. The CDR3 is 14 amino acids.

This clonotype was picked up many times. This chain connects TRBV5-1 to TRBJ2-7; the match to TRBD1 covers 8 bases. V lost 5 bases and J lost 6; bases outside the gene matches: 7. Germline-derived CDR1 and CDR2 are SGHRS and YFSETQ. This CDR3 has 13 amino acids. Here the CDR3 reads CASSKTGGGEQYV. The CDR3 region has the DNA TGCGCCAGCAGTAAAACAGGGGGAGGCGAGCAGTACGTC.

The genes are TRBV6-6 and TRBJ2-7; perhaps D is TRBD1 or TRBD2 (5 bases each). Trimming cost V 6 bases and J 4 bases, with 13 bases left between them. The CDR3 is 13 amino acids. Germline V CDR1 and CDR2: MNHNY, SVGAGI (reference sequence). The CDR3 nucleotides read TGTGCCAGCAGCCTCGGGGCAGTGTACGAGCAGTACGTC. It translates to CASSLGAVYEQYV.

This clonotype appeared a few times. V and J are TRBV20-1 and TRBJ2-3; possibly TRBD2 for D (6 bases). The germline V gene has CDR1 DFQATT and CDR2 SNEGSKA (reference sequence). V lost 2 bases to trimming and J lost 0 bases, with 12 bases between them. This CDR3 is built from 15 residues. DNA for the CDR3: TGCAGTGCTAGAACCAGCGGGCCTAGCACAGATACGCAGTATTTT. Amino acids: CSARTSGPSTDTQYF.

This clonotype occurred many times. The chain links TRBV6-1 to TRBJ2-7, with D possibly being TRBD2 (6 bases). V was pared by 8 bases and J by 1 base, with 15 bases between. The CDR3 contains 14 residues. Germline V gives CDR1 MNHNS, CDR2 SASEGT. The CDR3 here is CASVSGDLSYEQYF. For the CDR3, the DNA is TGTGCCAGCGTCTCCGGGGACTTGTCCTACGAGCAGTACTTC.

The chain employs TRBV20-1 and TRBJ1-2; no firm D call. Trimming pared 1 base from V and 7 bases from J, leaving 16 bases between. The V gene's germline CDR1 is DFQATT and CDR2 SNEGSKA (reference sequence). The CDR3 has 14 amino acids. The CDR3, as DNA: TGCAGTGCTAGAGTGGCGGACGCTCTTCTTGGCTACACCTTC. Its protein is CSARVADALLGYTF.

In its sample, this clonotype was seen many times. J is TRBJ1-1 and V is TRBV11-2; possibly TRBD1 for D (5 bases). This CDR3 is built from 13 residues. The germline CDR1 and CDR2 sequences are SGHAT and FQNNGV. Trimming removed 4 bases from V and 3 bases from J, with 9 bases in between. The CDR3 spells CASSWGVDTEAFF. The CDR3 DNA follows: TGTGCCAGCAGCTGGGGGGTAGACACTGAAGCTTTCTTT.

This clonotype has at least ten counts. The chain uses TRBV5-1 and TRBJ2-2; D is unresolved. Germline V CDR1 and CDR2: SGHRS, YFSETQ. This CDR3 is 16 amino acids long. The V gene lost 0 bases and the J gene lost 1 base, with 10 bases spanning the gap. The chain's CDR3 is CASSLGATMNTGELFF. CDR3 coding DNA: TGCGCCAGCAGCTTGGGGGCGACCATGAACACCGGGGAGCTGTTTTTT.

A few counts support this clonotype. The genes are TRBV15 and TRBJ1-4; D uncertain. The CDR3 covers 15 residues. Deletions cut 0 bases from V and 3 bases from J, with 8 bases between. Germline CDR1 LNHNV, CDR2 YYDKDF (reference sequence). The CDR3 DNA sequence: TGTGCCACCAGCAGAGATGCCGGGTCTAATGAAAAACTGTTTTTT. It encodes CATSRDAGSNEKLFF.

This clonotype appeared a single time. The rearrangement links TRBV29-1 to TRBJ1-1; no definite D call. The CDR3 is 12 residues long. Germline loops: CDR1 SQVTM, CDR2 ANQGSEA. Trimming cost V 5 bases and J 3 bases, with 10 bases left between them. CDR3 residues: CSVRVSDTEAFF. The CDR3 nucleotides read TGCAGCGTTCGCGTGTCGGACACTGAAGCTTTCTTT. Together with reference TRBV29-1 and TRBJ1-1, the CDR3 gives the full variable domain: SAVISQKPSRDICQRGTSLTIQCQVDSQVTMMFWYRQQPGQSLTLIATANQGSEATYESGFVIDKFPISRPNLTFSTLTVSNMSPEDSSIYLCSVRVSDTEAFFGQGTRLTVV.

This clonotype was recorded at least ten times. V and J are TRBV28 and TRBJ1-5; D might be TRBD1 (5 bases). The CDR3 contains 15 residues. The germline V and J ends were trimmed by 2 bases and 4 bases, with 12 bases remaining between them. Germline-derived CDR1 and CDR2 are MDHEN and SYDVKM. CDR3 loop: CASSLPGGSNQPQHF. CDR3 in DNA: TGTGCCAGCAGTTTACCCGGGGGTTCAAATCAGCCCCAGCATTTT.

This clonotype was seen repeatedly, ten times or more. Here the CDR3 reads CASSFRSRPWNEQFF. DNA for the CDR3: TGTGCCAGCAGTTTCAGGAGCCGCCCTTGGAATGAGCAGTTCTTC. The chain has TRBV12-3 or TRBV12-4 and TRBJ2-1; D not resolved. This CDR3 has 15 residues. Trimming removed 3 bases at V and 7 bases at J, with 16 bases between.

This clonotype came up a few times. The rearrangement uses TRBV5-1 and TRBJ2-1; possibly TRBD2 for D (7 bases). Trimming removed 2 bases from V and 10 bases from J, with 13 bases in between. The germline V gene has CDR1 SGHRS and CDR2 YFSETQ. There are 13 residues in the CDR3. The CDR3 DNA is TGCGCCAGCAGCTTAAACGGGGGGCACGAGCAGTTCTTC. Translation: CASSLNGGHEQFF.